This entry is about one TCR beta chain. Produced via immunoSEQ multiplex PCR; TCRdb's table is partial and in-frame only. The sample contains 30,000 to 35,000 clones, 75% to 90% of which appear only once. This sample stems from a study of T cell changes during pregnancy in multiple sclerosis. The CDR3 spans 15 residues. Trimming stripped 6 bases from V and 0 bases from J, with 12 bases between. Germline V CDR1 and CDR2: KGHSH, LQKENI. Here the sequenced sample was CD8+ T cells from peripheral blood mononuclear cells, taken after pregnancy. The gene calls are TRBV18 and TRBJ1-3, with D uncertain. The TCR was taken from a female donor with multiple sclerosis, enrolled in a pregnancy study. Written as DNA, the CDR3 is TGTGCCAGCTCCCCCGGACTTAACTCTGGAAACACCATATATTTT. Encoded protein: CASSPGLNSGNTIYF.